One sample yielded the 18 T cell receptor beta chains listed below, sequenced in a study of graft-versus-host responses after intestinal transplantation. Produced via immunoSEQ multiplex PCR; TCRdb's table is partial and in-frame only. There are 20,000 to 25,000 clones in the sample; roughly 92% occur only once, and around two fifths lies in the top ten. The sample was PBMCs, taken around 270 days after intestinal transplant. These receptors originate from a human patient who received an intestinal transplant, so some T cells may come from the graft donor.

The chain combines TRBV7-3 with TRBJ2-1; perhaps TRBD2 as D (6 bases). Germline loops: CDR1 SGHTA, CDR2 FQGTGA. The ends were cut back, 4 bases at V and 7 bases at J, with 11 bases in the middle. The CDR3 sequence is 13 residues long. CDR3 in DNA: TGTGCCAGCAGCTCAATGGGGGGAAATGAGCAGTTCTTC. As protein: CASSSMGGNEQFF.

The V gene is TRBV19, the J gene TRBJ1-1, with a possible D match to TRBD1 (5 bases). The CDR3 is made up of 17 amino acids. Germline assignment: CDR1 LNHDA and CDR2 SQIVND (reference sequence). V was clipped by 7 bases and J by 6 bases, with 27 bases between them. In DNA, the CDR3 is TGTGCCAGTATACAAGGGGATCGGTTAAGTTGGAGCTCTGAAGCTTTCTTT. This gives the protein CASIQGDRLSWSSEAFF.

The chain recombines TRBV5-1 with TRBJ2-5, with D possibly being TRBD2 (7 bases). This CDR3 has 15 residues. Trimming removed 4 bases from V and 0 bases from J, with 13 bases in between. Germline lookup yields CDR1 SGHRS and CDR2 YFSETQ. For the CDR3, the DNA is TGCGCCAGCAGCAAGTGGGGGGGCAACCAAGAGACCCAGTACTTC. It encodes CASSKWGGNQETQYF.

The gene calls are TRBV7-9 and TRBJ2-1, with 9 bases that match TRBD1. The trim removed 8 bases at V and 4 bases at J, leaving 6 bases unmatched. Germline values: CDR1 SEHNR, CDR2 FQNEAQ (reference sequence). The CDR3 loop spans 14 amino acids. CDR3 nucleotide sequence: TGTGCCAGCCCGGGGACAGGGCAGTACAATGAGCAGTTCTTC. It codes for CASPGTGQYNEQFF.

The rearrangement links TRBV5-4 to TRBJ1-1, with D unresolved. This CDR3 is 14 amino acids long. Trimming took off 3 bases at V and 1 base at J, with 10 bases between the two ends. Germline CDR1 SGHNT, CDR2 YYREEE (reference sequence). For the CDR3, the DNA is TGTGCCAGCAGCTGGACCGGGGAGAACACTGAAGCTTTCTTT. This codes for CASSWTGENTEAFF.

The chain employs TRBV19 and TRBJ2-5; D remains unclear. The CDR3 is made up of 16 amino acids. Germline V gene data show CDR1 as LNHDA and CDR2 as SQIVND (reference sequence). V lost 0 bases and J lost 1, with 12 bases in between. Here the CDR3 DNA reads TGTGCCAGTAGTATAGATCTAGGTAGCCTCCAAGAGACCCAGTACTTC. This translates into CASSIDLGSLQETQYF. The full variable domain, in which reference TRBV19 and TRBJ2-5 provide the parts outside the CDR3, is DGGITQSPKYLFRKEGQNVTLSCEQNLNHDAMYWYRQDPGQGLRLIYYSQIVNDFQKGDIAEGYSVSREKKESFPLTVTSAQKNPTAFYLCASSIDLGSLQETQYFGPGTRLLVL.

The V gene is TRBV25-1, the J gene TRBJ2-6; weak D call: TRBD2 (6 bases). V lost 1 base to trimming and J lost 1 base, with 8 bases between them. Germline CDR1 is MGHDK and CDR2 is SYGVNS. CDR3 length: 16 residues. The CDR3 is CASSESGVSGANVLTF. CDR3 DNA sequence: TGTGCCAGCAGTGAATCGGGGGTATCTGGGGCCAACGTCCTGACTTTC.

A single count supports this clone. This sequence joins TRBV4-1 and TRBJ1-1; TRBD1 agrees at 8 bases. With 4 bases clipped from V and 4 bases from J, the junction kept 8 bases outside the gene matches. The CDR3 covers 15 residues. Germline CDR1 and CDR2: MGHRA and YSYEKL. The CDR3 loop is CASSPGQGYFTEAFF. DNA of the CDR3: TGCGCCAGCAGCCCCGGACAGGGTTACTTCACTGAAGCTTTCTTT.

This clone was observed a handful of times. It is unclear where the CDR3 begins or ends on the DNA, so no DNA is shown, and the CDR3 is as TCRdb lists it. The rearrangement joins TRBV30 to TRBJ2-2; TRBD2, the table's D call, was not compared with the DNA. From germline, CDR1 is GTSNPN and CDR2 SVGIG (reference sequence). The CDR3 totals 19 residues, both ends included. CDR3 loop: CAWSVRLRFGGVITGELFF.

DNA of the CDR3: TGTGCCAGCAGCCAAGAAAATCCCTCCTACAATGAGCAGTTCTTC. Its protein is CASSQENPSYNEQFF. The V and J genes are TRBV4-2 and TRBJ2-1; D is unresolved. The V gene lost 0 bases and the J gene lost 0 bases, with 6 bases spanning the gap. CDR1 and CDR2 from the germline V gene are LGHNA and YNFKEQ. The CDR3 is made up of 15 amino acids.

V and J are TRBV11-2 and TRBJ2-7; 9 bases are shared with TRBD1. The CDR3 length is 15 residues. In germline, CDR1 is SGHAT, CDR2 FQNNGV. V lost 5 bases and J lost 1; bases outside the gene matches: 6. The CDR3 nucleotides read TGTGCCAGCAGCGCCGGGACAGGGTTTTCCTACGAGCAGTACTTC. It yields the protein CASSAGTGFSYEQYF.

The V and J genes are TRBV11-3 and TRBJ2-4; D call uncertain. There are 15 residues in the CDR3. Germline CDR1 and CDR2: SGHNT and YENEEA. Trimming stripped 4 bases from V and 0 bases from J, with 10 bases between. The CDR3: CASSSPPGAKNIQYF. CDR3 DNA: TGTGCCAGCAGCTCCCCTCCGGGAGCCAAAAACATTCAGTACTTC.

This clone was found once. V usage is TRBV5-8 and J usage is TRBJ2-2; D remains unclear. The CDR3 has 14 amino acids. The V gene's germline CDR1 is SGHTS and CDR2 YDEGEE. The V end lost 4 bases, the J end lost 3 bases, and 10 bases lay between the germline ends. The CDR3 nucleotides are TGTGCCAGCAGCCCCCTATTGTACACCGGGGAGCTGTTTTTT. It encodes CASSPLLYTGELFF.

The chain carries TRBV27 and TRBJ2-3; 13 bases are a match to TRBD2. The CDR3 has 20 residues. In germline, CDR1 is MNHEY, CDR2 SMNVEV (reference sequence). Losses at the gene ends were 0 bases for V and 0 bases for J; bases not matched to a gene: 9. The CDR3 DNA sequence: TGTGCCAGCAGTTTATCGCCGGGACTAGCGGGATTTAGAAGCACAGATACGCAGTATTTT. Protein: CASSLSPGLAGFRSTDTQYF.

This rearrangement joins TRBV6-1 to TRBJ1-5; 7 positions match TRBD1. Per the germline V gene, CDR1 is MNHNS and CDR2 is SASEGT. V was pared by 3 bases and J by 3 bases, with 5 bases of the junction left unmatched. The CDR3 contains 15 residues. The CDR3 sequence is CASSEDRSPNQPQHF. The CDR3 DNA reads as TGTGCCAGCAGTGAGGACAGGAGCCCCAATCAGCCCCAGCATTTT.

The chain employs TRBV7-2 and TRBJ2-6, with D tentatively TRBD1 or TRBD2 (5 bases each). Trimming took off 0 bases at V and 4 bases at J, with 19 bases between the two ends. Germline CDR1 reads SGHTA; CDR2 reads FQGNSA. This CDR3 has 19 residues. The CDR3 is CASSLARDGSSGGANVLTF. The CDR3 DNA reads TGTGCCAGCAGCTTAGCCAGGGACGGATCCTCGGGGGGGGCCAACGTCCTGACTTTC.

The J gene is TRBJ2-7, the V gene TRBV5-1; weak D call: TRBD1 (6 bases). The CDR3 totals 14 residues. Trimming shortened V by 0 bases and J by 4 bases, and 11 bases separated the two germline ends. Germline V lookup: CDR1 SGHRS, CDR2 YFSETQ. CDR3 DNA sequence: TGCGCCAGCAGCTTGGCAGGGGCCAGTTACGAGCAGTACTTC. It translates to CASSLAGASYEQYF.

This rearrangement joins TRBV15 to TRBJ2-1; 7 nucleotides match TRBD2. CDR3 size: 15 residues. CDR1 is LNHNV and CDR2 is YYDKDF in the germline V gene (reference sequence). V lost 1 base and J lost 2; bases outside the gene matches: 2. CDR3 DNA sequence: TGTGCCACCAGCAGAGGGGAGGGAACCTACAATGAGCAGTTCTTC. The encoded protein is CATSRGEGTYNEQFF. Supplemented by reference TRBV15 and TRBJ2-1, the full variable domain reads DAMVIQNPRYQVTQFGKPVTLSCSQTLNHNVMYWYQQKSSQAPKLLFHYYDKDFNNEADTPDNFQSRRPNTSFCFLDIRSPGLGDTAMYLCATSRGEGTYNEQFFGPGTRLTVL.